Below are 7 T cell receptor beta chains sequenced from a single sample in a study of Graves' ophthalmopathy and Graves' hyperthyroidism. Beta-chain TCR CDR3 regions were amplified from RNA transcripts. Second-round multiplex PCR followed a first-round RT-PCR using HTBI primers. TCRdb re-analysed the multiplex PCR reads in MiXCR, keeping a single row per CDR3 protein. This sample has over a million distinct CDR3 sequences, with about two fifths found just once. Sequencing used peripheral blood or thyroid tissue (not recorded which). These receptors all stem from an adult man with Graves' hyperthyroidism.

This clonotype has more than one count but fewer than ten. This sequence joins TRBV7-9 and TRBJ2-7; 11 bases are a match to TRBD2. Looked up from germline, CDR1 is SEHNR and CDR2 is FQNEAQ (reference sequence). This CDR3 region has 19 residues. The V and J ends lost 1 base and 0 bases, in that order; junction bases with no gene match: 11. Here the CDR3 reads CASSLGGTSGKKTSYEQYF. The CDR3, as DNA: TGTGCCAGCAGCTTAGGGGGGACTAGCGGCAAGAAGACCTCCTACGAGCAGTACTTC.

The V call is TRBV5-4, the J call TRBJ1-5, with TRBD1 as a possible D gene (6 bases). This CDR3 has 15 residues. V gave up 4 bases and J gave up 7 bases, with 18 bases separating them. Germline V gene sequence: CDR1 SGHNT, CDR2 YYREEE (reference sequence). CDR3 nucleotides: TGTGCCAGCAGCCGGGGGGGGGGCCTTATCCAGCCCCAGCATTTT. Translation gives CASSRGGGLIQPQHF. Supplemented by reference TRBV5-4 and TRBJ1-5, the full variable domain reads ETGVTQSPTHLIKTRGQQVTLRCSSQSGHNTVSWYQQALGQGPQFIFQYYREEENGRGNFPPRFSGLQFPNYSSELNVNALELDDSALYLCASSRGGGLIQPQHFGDGTRLSIL.

The genes are TRBV7-2 and TRBJ2-5, with 13 nucleotides matching TRBD2. V shed 2 bases and J 0 bases; nucleotides not matched to a gene: 3. Germline lookup yields CDR1 SGHTA and CDR2 FQGNSA. The CDR3 runs to 17 residues. The CDR3 DNA reads TGTGCCAGCAGCTTACAAGGGACTAGCGGGGACCAAGAGACCCAGTACTTC. Translation: CASSLQGTSGDQETQYF.

This clonotype has ten or more counts. This chain joins TRBV12-3 or TRBV12-4 and TRBJ1-4; D gene uncertain. The V gene lost 10 bases and the J gene lost 5 bases, with 11 bases spanning the gap. The CDR3 is made up of 12 amino acids. CDR3 bases: TGTGCCACAAGCCAGAGAAATGAAAAACTGTTTTTT. Protein product: CATSQRNEKLFF.

In its sample, this clonotype was seen a few times. This may be a read error: a much more frequent sequence differs by one nucleotide. The V and J genes are TRBV7-9 and TRBJ1-4; TRBD1 aligns across 9 bases. The CDR3 extends over 12 amino acids. In germline, CDR1 is SEHNR, CDR2 FQNEAQ (reference sequence). The CDR3 here is CAGSLGQGRLFF. The CDR3 DNA follows: TGTGCCGGCAGCTTGGGACAGGGAAGACTGTTTTTT.

For this clonotype: A much larger clonotype is one base distant, so this may be a read error. The genes are TRBV7-8 and TRBJ1-4; D might be TRBD1 (5 bases). Trimming took 5 bases from V and 5 from J, leaving 15 bases between them. This CDR3 region has 15 residues. Germline CDR1 reads SGHVS; CDR2 reads FQNEAQ. Here the CDR3 DNA reads TGTGCCAGCAGCCCGATTGGGGCAGGGAATGAAAAACTGTTTTTT. As protein: CASSPIGAGNEKLFF.

The table lists this clonotype with a count of one. The chain combines TRBV25-1 with TRBJ1-5; weak D call: TRBD1 (5 bases). Germline CDR1 and CDR2: MGHDK and SYGVNS. With 7 bases removed from V and 5 bases from J, the gap between germline ends came to 12 bases. The CDR3 runs 13 residues. As DNA, the CDR3 is TGTGCCAGCACGTCAAGGGACTATCAGCCCCAGCATTTT. The encoded protein is CASTSRDYQPQHF.